A selection of T cell receptor beta chains follows, all from one sample in a study of shared clonotypes between healthy human individuals. Assay: immunoSEQ multiplex PCR; the TCRdb copy retains only in-frame clones and omits some. The repertoire holds roughly 850,000 clones, with 95% to 97% as singletons. Sequencing used naive CD8+ T cells sorted from blood. The receptors originated from a man younger than 45 in good health. The CDR3 runs from the conserved cysteine through the conserved F or W. D genes are given only for firm matches. Clone size is given for some rows only: seen once, a few or many times, or a class if the clone is expanded.

D	size	V	J	DNA	CDR3
.	.	TRBV6-1	TRBJ2-7	TGTGCCAGCAGGAAGGGCGGGACCTACGAGCAGTACTTC	CASRKGGTYEQYF
.	.	TRBV5-8	TRBJ1-1	TGTGCCAGCAGCATCTGGACGGTGAACACTGAAGCTTTCTTT	CASSIWTVNTEAFF
TRBD2	.	TRBV7-2	TRBJ2-1	TGTGCCAGCAGCTTAGAACTAGGACTAGCGGACTCCGTAAATGAGCAGTTCTTC	CASSLELGLADSVNEQFF
TRBD1	.	TRBV6-6	TRBJ2-7	TGTGCCAGCAGTTACTCGGGACAGGGTTGGAGCGAGCAGTACTTC	CASSYSGQGWSEQYF
TRBD2	.	TRBV28	TRBJ2-3	TGTGCCAGCAGTTTACCCCCCCGGCGGGAGGCTGGAGATACGCAGTATTTT	CASSLPPRREAGDTQYF
TRBD2	.	TRBV7-9	TRBJ2-3	TGTGCCAGCAGCTTCGATAGGACTAGCGGGAGGGATACGCAGTATTTT	CASSFDRTSGRDTQYF
.	.	TRBV4-1	TRBJ2-7	TGCGCCAGCAGCCAAGTTGCCCGGGACGAGCAGTACTTC	CASSQVARDEQYF
TRBD2	once	TRBV13	TRBJ2-1	TGTGCCAGCAGCCCCCCGGGACTAGCGAAATCCGAGCAGTTCTTC	CASSPPGLAKSEQFF
TRBD2	.	TRBV11-2	TRBJ2-7	TGTGCCAGCAGCTTAGATAGCGGGAGGGCCTACGAGCAGTACTTC	CASSLDSGRAYEQYF
TRBD1	.	TRBV27	TRBJ2-5	TGTGCCAGCAGAGGCCCAGGGGGCCCGGAGACCCAGTACTTC	CASRGPGGPETQYF
.	.	TRBV7-6	TRBJ2-2	TGTGCCAGTACAGTGGCAGGGCCCGGGGAGCTGTTTTTT	CASTVAGPGELFF
.	.	TRBV7-9	TRBJ2-7	TGTGCCAGCAGCTTAGTAGGGCTCTACTACGAGCAGTACTTC	CASSLVGLYYEQYF
.	.	TRBV6-1	TRBJ2-7	TGTGCCAGCAGTGAGGGACCGCTAAACTACGAGCAGTACTTC	CASSEGPLNYEQYF
TRBD2	.	TRBV7-9	TRBJ2-3	TGTGCCAGCAGCTCGATAACGGCGGGAGAAGGAGATACGCAGTATTTT	CASSSITAGEGDTQYF
.	.	TRBV19	TRBJ1-5	TGTGCCAGTAGTATAACGGCGGGGTATCAGCCCCAGCATTTT	CASSITAGYQPQHF
.	.	TRBV10-3	TRBJ2-1	TGTGCCATCAGTGACCCCGGCAGCTTTGGTGAGCAGTTCTTC	CAISDPGSFGEQFF
.	.	TRBV11-2	TRBJ2-7	TGTGCCAGCAGCCAGAACTACGAGCAGTACTTC	CASSQNYEQYF
TRBD1	.	TRBV27	TRBJ1-2	TGTGCCAGCAGTTTAAGGGACAGGGGGCTTAAAGACTATGGCTACACCTTC	CASSLRDRGLKDYGYTF
TRBD1	.	TRBV28	TRBJ2-7	TGTGCCAGCAGTTTACCGACAGGGCTCCACGAGCAGTACTTC	CASSLPTGLHEQYF
.	.	TRBV7-7	TRBJ2-7	TGTGCTAGCAGCGAGGGGCCGGGACTCCAGATCGAGCAGTACTTC	CASSEGPGLQIEQYF
TRBD1	.	TRBV6-5	TRBJ2-7	TGTGCCAGCACCCAGGGGGCAGGCGGAGTTTACGAGCAGTACTTC	CASTQGAGGVYEQYF
.	.	TRBV7-6	TRBJ2-5	TGTGCCAGCAGCCAACAAGAGACCCAGTACTTC	CASSQQETQYF
.	once	TRBV6-1	TRBJ2-7	TGTGCCAGCAGTGGTCGGACAGACTCCTACGAGCAGTACTTC	CASSGRTDSYEQYF
.	.	TRBV6-1	TRBJ1-1	TGTGCCAGCAGTGTCCCAGGAGGGATCATGAACACTGAAGCTTTCTTT	CASSVPGGIMNTEAFF
.	once	TRBV29-1	TRBJ1-4	TGCAGCGCAGTGGGGACAAACTTGGAACTGTTTTTT	CSAVGTNLELFF
.	once	TRBV29-1	TRBJ2-7	TGCAGCGTTGTCAGTGGGAGCGAGCAGTACTTC	CSVVSGSEQYF
TRBD2	once	TRBV27	TRBJ2-7	TGTGCCAGCAGTCTCAGTGGTAGCGGGTACTACGAGCAGTACTTC	CASSLSGSGYYEQYF
TRBD1	.	TRBV28	TRBJ2-7	TGTGCCAGCAGCCTGACAGGGACCACTTACGAGCAGTACTTC	CASSLTGTTYEQYF
.	.	TRBV7-9	TRBJ2-3	TGTGCCAGCAGCTCGGAGGCGGATACGCAGTATTTT	CASSSEADTQYF
.	.	TRBV6-1	TRBJ1-1	TGTGCCAGCAGTGAACTGGTCGGAATGAACACTGAAGCTTTCTTT	CASSELVGMNTEAFF
TRBD2	.	TRBV2	TRBJ2-3	TGTGCCAGCAGGGACAGACTAGCGGGAGACCGCACAGATACGCAGTATTTT	CASRDRLAGDRTDTQYF
TRBD1	once	TRBV13	TRBJ1-1	TGTGCCAGCAGCTCTGGGACAGGGGGCATGGGCACTGAAGCTTTCTTT	CASSSGTGGMGTEAFF
.	.	TRBV7-2	TRBJ2-6	TGTGCCAGCAGCTTTTTAGGCTCTGGGGCCAACGTCCTGACTTTC	CASSFLGSGANVLTF
.	.	TRBV5-6	TRBJ2-7	TGTGCCAGCAGCTTGCGGGACGGGACTCCCTACGAGCAGTACTTC	CASSLRDGTPYEQYF
TRBD2	.	TRBV9	TRBJ2-1	TGTGCCAGCAGCGGACGGACTAGCGGATCCGTCGATGAGCAGTTCTTC	CASSGRTSGSVDEQFF
TRBD1	.	TRBV7-9	TRBJ1-2	TGTGCCAGCAGCTTCCCGGGACAGGATAACTATGGCTACACCTTC	CASSFPGQDNYGYTF
.	.	TRBV7-2	TRBJ1-1	TGTGCCAGCAGCTTTAGGGAGGGTCCGAACACTGAAGCTTTCTTT	CASSFREGPNTEAFF
TRBD2	once	TRBV7-9	TRBJ2-3	TGTGCCAGCAGCTTGCTAGCGGGAGGTATGGATACGCAGTATTTT	CASSLLAGGMDTQYF
.	.	TRBV7-9	TRBJ1-2	TGTGCCAGCAGCCCCCTGGGGGGGCTTAGCTATGGCTACACCTTC	CASSPLGGLSYGYTF
.	.	TRBV29-1	TRBJ1-2	TGCAGCGTTGAATTCGTGCCCGAGGGAAACTATGGCTACACCTTC	CSVEFVPEGNYGYTF